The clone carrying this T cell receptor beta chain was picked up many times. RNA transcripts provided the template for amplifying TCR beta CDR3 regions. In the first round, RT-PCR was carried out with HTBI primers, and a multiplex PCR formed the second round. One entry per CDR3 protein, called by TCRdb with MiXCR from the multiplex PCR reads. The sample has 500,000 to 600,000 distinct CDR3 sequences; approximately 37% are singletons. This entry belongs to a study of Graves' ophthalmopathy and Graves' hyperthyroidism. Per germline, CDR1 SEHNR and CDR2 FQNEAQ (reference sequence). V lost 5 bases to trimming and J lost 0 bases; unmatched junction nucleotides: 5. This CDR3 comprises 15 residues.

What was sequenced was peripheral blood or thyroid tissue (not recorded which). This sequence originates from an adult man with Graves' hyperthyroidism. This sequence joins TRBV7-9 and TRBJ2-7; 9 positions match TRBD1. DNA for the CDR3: TGTGCCAGCAGCAAGGGACAGGGAGACTCCTACGAGCAGTACTTC. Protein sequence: CASSKGQGDSYEQYF.